This paragraph reports one T cell receptor beta chain. Its antigen is still unknown. This sample was included in a study of OX40 agonist ivuxolimab in advanced cancers. Regarding the study as a whole: The specificity for antigen of the expanded peripheral T cells was not determined.

Here immunoSEQ multiplex PCR was the method, and the copy in TCRdb shows in-frame clones only, minus some. The sample consists of about 96,000 clones, 70% to 85% of them appearing once. The V and J ends lost 5 bases and 5 bases respectively, with 18 bases between them. Germline values: CDR1 SGHTA, CDR2 FQGNSA. The CDR3 has 15 residues. This clonotype originated in an adult with an advanced solid tumor such as melanoma, head and neck, liver or kidney cancer. Here the sequenced sample was CD4+ or CD8+ T cells sorted from blood, taken in a trial of the OX40 agonist ivuxolimab. V is TRBV7-2 and J is TRBJ2-5; tentatively, D is TRBD2 (7 bases). This CDR3 reads CASSLQRGGGETQYF. CDR3 DNA: TGTGCCAGCAGCCTCCAGAGGGGGGGTGGGGAGACCCAGTACTTC.